This entry is about one TCR beta chain. The data stem from a study of T cells expressing NK-cell markers. The authors generated TCR beta cDNA through 5'RACE template switching with UMIs. TCRdb reworked the 5' RACE reads into one entry per CDR3 protein, no DNA. The listing contains 90,000 to 130,000 distinct CDR3 sequences. Germline loops: CDR1 SGHRS, CDR2 YFSETQ. The CDR3 spans 13 residues. What was sequenced was blood T cells: a sorted CD56 or NKG2C T cell subset, CD4+ or CD8+ T cells, or bulk PBMC T cells (not recorded which). The origin of this receptor is a woman aged 18 to 75 in good health. The V and J genes are TRBV5-1 and TRBJ2-7. CDR3: CASSLFSDYEQYF.